The next 3 T cell receptor beta chains were all read from a single sample in a study of shared clonotypes between healthy human individuals (dated by TCRdb to about 2020). Library construction relied on the immunoSEQ multiplex PCR assay. In its TCRdb copy, this immuneACCESS table keeps in-frame sequences only and misses some clones. Where compared with another copy, unresolved V genes explain less than half of these, and the others have no known cause. The sample includes some 1 million clones, with about 80% observed a single time. Less than 1.5% of the sample belongs to the ten largest clones. The specimen was memory CD4+ T cells sorted from blood. The cell subset or site label on this specimen signifies: CD45RA-negative fraction. The receptors shown here come from a man aged 18-30 years in good health.

The chain carries TRBV4-3 and TRBJ2-2; D not resolved. The CDR3 spans 14 residues. Germline assignment: CDR1 LGHNA and CDR2 YSLEER. Trimming removed 0 bases from V and 6 bases from J, with 8 bases in between. For the CDR3, the DNA is TGCGCCAGCAGCCAAGAGCCCTTGTCCGGGGAGCTGTTTTTT. Amino acids: CASSQEPLSGELFF.

J is TRBJ1-5 and V is TRBV19; D is perhaps TRBD1 (6 bases). From germline, CDR1 is LNHDA and CDR2 SQIVND (reference sequence). The CDR3 has 14 amino acids. Trimming shortened V by 1 base and J by 6 bases, and 10 bases separated the two germline ends. This chain's CDR3 is CASSIGQDGQPQHF. The CDR3 DNA reads TGTGCCAGTAGTATAGGACAGGACGGTCAGCCCCAGCATTTT. The whole variable domain, remainder taken from reference TRBV19 and TRBJ1-5, is DGGITQSPKYLFRKEGQNVTLSCEQNLNHDAMYWYRQDPGQGLRLIYYSQIVNDFQKGDIAEGYSVSREKKESFPLTVTSAQKNPTAFYLCASSIGQDGQPQHFGDGTRLSIL.

In regard to this clone: The sample contains more than one DNA sequence encoding this CDR3. The chain recombines TRBV5-1 with TRBJ2-3; no clear D. There are 13 residues in the CDR3. The V end was cut by 0 bases, the J end by 4 bases, with 6 bases between. Germline V gene sequence: CDR1 SGHRS, CDR2 YFSETQ. The CDR3 region has the DNA TGCGCCAGCAGCTTGGGAGCCCCAGATACGCAGTATTTT. Its translation: CASSLGAPDTQYF.